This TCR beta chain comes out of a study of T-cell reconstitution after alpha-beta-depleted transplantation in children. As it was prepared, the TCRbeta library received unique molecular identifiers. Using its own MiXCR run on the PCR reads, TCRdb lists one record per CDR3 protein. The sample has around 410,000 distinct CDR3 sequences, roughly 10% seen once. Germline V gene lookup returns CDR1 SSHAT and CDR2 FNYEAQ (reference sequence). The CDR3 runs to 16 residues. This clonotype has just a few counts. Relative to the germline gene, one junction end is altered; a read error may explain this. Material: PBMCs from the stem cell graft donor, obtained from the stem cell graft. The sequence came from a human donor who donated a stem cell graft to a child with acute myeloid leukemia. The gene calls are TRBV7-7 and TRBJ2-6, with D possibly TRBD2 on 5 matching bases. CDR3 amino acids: CASSPWGVSGANVLTF. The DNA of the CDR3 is TGTGCTAGCAGCCCCTGGGGAGTCTCTGGGGCCAACGTCCTGACTTTC.